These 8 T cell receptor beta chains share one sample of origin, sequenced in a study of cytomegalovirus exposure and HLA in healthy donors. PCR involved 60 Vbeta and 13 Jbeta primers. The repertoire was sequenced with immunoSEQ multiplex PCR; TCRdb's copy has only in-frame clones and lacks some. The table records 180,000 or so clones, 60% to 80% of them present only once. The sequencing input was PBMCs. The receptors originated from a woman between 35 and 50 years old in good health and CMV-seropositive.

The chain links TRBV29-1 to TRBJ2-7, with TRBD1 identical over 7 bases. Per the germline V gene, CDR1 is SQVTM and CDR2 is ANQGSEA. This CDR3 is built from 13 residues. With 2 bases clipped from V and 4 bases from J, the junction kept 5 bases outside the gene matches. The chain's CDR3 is CSVEKGAGYEQYF. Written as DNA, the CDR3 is TGCAGCGTTGAAAAGGGGGCTGGGTACGAGCAGTACTTC.

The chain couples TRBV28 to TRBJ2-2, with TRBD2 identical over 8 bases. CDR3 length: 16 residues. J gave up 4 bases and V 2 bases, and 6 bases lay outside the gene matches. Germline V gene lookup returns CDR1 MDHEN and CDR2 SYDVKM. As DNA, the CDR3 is TGTGCCAGCAGTTTAGGGGCGGGAGGAGCCACCGGGGAGCTGTTTTTT. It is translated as CASSLGAGGATGELFF.

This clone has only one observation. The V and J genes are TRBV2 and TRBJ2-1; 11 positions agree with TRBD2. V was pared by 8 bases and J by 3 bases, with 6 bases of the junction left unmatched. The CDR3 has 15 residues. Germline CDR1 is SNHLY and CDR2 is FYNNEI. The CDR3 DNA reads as TGTGCCAGCGGCATAGCGGGAGGGCGCTACAATGAGCAGTTCTTC. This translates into CASGIAGGRYNEQFF.

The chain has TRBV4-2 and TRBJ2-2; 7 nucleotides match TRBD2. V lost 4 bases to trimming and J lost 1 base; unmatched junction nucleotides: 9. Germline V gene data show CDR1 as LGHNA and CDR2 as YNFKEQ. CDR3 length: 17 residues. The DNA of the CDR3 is TGTGCCAGCAGCCCGCACAGCGGGATCAGGAACACCGGGGAGCTGTTTTTT. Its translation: CASSPHSGIRNTGELFF.

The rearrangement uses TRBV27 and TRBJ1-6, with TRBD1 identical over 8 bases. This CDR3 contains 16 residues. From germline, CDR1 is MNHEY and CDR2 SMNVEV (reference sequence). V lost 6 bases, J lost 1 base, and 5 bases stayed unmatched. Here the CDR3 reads CASSSGDRSYNSPLHF. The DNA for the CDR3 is TGTGCCAGCAGCTCGGGGGACAGGTCCTATAATTCACCCCTCCACTTT.

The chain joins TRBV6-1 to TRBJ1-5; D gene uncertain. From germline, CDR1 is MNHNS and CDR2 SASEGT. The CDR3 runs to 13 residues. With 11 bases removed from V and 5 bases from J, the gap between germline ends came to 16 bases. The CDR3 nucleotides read TGTGCCGCTCGGCCCAGTCTAGATCAGCCCCAGCATTTT. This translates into CAARPSLDQPQHF.

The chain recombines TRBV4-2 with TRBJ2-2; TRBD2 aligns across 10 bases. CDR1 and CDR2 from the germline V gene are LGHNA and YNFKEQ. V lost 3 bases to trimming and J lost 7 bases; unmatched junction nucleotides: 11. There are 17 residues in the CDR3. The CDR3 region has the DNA TGTGCCAGCAGCCAGCCTACTAGCGGGAAACTCGGCGGGGAGCTGTTTTTT. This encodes CASSQPTSGKLGGELFF.

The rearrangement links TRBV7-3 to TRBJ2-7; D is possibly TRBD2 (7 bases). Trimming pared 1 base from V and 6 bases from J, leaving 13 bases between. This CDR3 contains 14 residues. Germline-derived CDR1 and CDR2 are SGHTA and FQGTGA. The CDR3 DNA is TGTGCCAGCAGCTTAATATCTGGGGGGGCCGAGCAGTACTTC. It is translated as CASSLISGGAEQYF.